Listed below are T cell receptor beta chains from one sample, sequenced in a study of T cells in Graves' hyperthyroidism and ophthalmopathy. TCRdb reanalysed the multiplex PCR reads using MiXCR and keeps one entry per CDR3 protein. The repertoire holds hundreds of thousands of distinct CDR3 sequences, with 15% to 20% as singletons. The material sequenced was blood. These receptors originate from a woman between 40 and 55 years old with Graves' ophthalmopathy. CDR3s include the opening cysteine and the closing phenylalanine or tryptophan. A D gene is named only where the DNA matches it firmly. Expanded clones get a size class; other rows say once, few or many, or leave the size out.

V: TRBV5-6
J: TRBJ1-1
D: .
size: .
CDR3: CASRYFPGTEAFF
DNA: TGTGCCAGCAGGTACTTCCCGGGCACTGAAGCTTTCTTT

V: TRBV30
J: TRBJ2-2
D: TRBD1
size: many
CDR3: CAWVGQTNTGELFF
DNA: TGTGCCTGGGTGGGACAGACGAACACCGGGGAGCTGTTTTTT

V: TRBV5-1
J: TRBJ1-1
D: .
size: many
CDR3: CASSEQTNTEAFF
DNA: TGCGCCAGCAGCGAACAGACGAACACTGAAGCTTTCTTT

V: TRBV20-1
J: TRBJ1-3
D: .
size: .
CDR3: CSASHRRGNTIYF
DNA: TGCAGTGCTAGTCATCGGCGTGGAAACACCATATATTTT

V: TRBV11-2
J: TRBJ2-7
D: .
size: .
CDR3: CASSLGGTISYEQYF
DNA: TGTGCCAGCAGCTTAGGGGGGACAATTTCCTACGAGCAGTACTTC

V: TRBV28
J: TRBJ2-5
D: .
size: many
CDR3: CASSPRGRVGQETQYF
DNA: TGTGCCAGCAGCCCCCGGGGAAGGGTCGGACAAGAGACCCAGTACTTC

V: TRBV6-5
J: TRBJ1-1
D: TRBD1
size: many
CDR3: CASSSYGQGAFF
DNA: TGTGCCAGCAGTTCGTACGGACAGGGAGCTTTCTTT

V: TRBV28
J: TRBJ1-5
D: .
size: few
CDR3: CASASGGNNQPQHF
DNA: TGTGCCAGCGCTTCGGGGGGAAACAATCAGCCCCAGCATTTT

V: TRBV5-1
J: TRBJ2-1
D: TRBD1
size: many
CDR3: CASSTGQGMGNEQFF
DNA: TGCGCCAGCAGCACCGGACAGGGCATGGGAAATGAGCAGTTCTTC

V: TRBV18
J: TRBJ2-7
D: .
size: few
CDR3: CASSPLGAREQYF
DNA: TGTGCCAGCTCACCACTGGGTGCGCGCGAGCAGTACTTC

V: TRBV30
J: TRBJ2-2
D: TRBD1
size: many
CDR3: CAWSVSGTGTHTGELFF
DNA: TGTGCCTGGAGTGTTTCCGGGACAGGGACCCACACCGGGGAGCTGTTTTTT

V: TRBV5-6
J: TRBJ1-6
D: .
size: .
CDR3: CASRLRSEDRRSPLHF
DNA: TGTGCCAGCAGGCTCCGGAGCGAGGACAGAAGATCACCCCTCCACTTT

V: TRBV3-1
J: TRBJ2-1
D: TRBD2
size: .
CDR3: CASSTWAGVYNEQFF
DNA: TGTGCCAGCAGCACCTGGGCGGGGGTTTACAATGAGCAGTTCTTC

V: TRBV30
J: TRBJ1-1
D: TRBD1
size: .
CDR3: CAWSFQGQGGLGVRTEAFF
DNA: TGTGCCTGGAGCTTCCAGGGACAGGGAGGTTTGGGGGTGAGGACTGAAGCTTTCTTT

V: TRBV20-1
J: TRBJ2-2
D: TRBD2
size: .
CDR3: CSASGTTYTGELFF
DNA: TGCAGTGCTAGCGGGACTACTTACACCGGGGAGCTGTTTTTT

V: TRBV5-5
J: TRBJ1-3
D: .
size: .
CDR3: CASSSGLSSGNTIYF
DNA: TGTGCCAGCAGCTCGGGACTGAGCTCTGGAAACACCATATATTTT

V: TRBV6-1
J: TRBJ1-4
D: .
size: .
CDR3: CASRNRDATNEKLFF
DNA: TGTGCCAGCAGAAACAGGGATGCAACTAATGAAAAACTGTTTTTT

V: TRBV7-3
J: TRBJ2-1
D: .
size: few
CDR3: CASSLGQKYNEQFF
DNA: TGTGCCAGCAGCTTAGGGCAGAAATACAATGAGCAGTTCTTC

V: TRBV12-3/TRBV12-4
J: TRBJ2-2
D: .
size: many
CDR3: CASQGPLGGELFF
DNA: TGTGCCAGCCAGGGGCCCTTGGGCGGGGAGCTGTTTTTT

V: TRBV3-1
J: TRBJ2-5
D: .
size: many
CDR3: CASSQDDWGGYQETQYF
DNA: TGTGCCAGCAGCCAAGATGACTGGGGCGGGTACCAAGAGACCCAGTACTTC

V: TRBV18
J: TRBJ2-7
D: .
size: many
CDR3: CASSRDPSGVEQYF
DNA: TGTGCCAGCTCACGTGATCCCTCGGGAGTAGAGCAGTACTTC

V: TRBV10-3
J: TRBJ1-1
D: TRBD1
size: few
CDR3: CAIRDNRGTEAFF
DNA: TGTGCCATCAGGGACAACAGGGGCACTGAAGCTTTCTTT

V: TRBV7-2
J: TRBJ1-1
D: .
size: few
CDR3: CASSLVQPGGNEAFF
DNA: TGTGCCAGCAGCTTAGTCCAACCCGGAGGGAATGAAGCTTTCTTT

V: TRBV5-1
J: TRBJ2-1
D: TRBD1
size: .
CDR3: CASSLEGQPESEQFF
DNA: TGCGCCAGCAGCCTAGAGGGACAGCCCGAAAGTGAGCAGTTCTTC

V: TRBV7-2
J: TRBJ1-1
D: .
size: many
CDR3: CASSFRVPGTEAFF
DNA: TGTGCCAGCAGCTTCCGGGTCCCAGGGACTGAAGCTTTCTTT

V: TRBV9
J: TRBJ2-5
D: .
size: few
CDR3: CASSVYLADQETQYF
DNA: TGTGCCAGCAGCGTTTATTTAGCGGACCAAGAGACCCAGTACTTC

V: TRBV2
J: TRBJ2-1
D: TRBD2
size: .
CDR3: CASRGLANNEQSF
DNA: TGTGCCAGCCGGGGACTAGCAAACAATGAGCAGTCCTTC

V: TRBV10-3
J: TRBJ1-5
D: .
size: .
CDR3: CAISVDISNQPQHF
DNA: TGTGCCATCAGTGTGGACATTAGCAATCAGCCCCAGCATTTT

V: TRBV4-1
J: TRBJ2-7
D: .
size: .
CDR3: CASSQDQTVYAYEQYF
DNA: TGCGCCAGCAGCCAAGATCAGACAGTTTATGCCTACGAGCAGTACTTC